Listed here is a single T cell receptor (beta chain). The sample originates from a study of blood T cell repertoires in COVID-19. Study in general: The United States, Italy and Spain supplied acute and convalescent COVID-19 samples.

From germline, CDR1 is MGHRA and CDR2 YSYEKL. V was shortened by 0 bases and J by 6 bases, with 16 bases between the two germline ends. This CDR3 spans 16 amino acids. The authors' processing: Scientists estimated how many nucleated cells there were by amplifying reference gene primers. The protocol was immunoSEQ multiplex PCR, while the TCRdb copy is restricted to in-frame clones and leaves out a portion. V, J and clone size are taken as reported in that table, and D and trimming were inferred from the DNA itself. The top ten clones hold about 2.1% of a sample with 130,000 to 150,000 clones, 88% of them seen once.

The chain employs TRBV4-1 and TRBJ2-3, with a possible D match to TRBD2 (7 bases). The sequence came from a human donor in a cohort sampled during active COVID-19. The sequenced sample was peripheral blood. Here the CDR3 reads CASSQDGGGAPDTQYF. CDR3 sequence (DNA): TGCGCCAGCAGCCAAGATGGGGGGGGCGCCCCGGATACGCAGTATTTT.